The 17 T cell receptor beta chains below were found in one sample sequenced in a study of CD8+CD57+ T cells in acquired aplastic anemia. CDR3 and TCR beta VDJ profiling relied on a genomic DNA template. TCRdb itself ran the reads through MiXCR, one entry per CDR3 protein. The sample contains about 140,000 distinct CDR3 sequences, about 40% of which appear only once. The sample consisted of sorted CD4+, CD8+, or CD8+CD57+ T cells (not recorded which) from PBMCs. The receptors were sampled from a human donor in good health, serving as a control.

The chain joins TRBV2 to TRBJ2-2, with 13 positions matching TRBD2. Germline CDR1 and CDR2: SNHLY and FYNNEI. The CDR3 covers 16 residues. V trimming: 6 bases; J trimming: 3 bases; junction bases outside the gene matches: 4. The DNA for the CDR3 is TGTGCCAGCAGGGGACTAGCGGGATCCCACACCGGGGAGCTGTTTTTT. This sequence encodes CASRGLAGSHTGELFF.

As concerns this clonotype: A much larger clone differs by one base, so this may be a read error. The V and J genes are TRBV30 and TRBJ1-4, with TRBD1 as a possible D gene (5 bases). Germline CDR1 and CDR2: GTSNPN and SVGIG (reference sequence). The CDR3 sequence is 12 residues long. The CDR3 DNA reads as TGTGCCTGGAACGTCCCGGGACGGCACGTGCTTTTT. Translated, it gives CAWNVPGRHVLF.

This clonotype was picked up one time. The rearrangement uses TRBV7-8 and TRBJ1-2; possibly TRBD1 for D (5 bases). The V gene's germline CDR1 is SGHVS and CDR2 FQNEAQ. The CDR3 contains 13 residues. V lost 5 bases to trimming and J lost 5 bases, with 12 bases between them. CDR3 in DNA: TGTGCCAGCAGCGTAGACAGAAAATATGGCTACACCTTC. Amino acid sequence: CASSVDRKYGYTF.

Of note for this clonotype: A read error may produce the germline difference seen at one junction end. The rearrangement uses TRBV25-1 and TRBJ2-3; 7 bases match TRBD1. This CDR3 region has 16 residues. Germline CDR1 is MGHDK and CDR2 is SYGVNS. CDR3 sequence reads: CASSEWSGGYTDTQYF. The CDR3 DNA reads TGTGCCAGCAGTGAATGGTCAGGGGGTTACACAGACACGCAGTATTTT.

In this sample, this clonotype turned up many times. The V call is TRBV6-1, the J call TRBJ2-1; possibly TRBD2 for D (5 bases). The CDR3 spans 14 residues. Trimming took 1 base from V and 8 from J, leaving 12 bases between them. CDR1 is MNHNS and CDR2 is SASEGT in the germline V gene. This chain's CDR3 is CASSEGVFGDEQFF. CDR3 DNA sequence: TGTGCCAGCAGTGAAGGGGTTTTCGGGGATGAGCAGTTCTTC.

This clonotype was found many times. The V gene is TRBV24-1, the J gene TRBJ2-1, with 8 bases aligning to TRBD2. The ends lost 9 bases at V and 7 bases at J; junction bases unmatched: 13. The germline V gene has CDR1 KGHDR and CDR2 SFDVKD. The CDR3 is made up of 15 amino acids. The CDR3 DNA reads TGTGCCACCTCCGGGGGACTAGTTAAAGAAAATGAGCAGTTCTTC. This gives the protein CATSGGLVKENEQFF.

This clonotype came up many times. The rearrangement joins TRBV9 to TRBJ2-1, with 8 positions matching TRBD2. Trimming at V came to 4 bases and at J to 9 bases, leaving 12 bases not matched to a gene. The CDR3 length is 15 residues. CDR1 SGDLS and CDR2 YYNGEE come from the germline V gene. This chain's CDR3 is CASSTGGLVKGEQFF. The CDR3 region has the DNA TGTGCCAGCAGCACCGGGGGACTAGTAAAGGGTGAGCAGTTCTTC.

This clonotype was found a few times. The CDR3 is CAWMTSGRPYEQFF. CDR3 DNA: TGTGCCTGGATGACTAGCGGGAGACCTTATGAGCAGTTCTTC. The chain employs TRBV30 and TRBJ2-1; 12 bases are shared with TRBD2. CDR3 length: 14 amino acids. The germline gives CDR1 GTSNPN, CDR2 SVGIG (reference sequence). V gave up 4 bases and J gave up 8 bases; unmatched junction bases: 6.

Ten or more counts support this clonotype. The chain combines TRBV6-1 with TRBJ1-6, with D unclear. Germline CDR1 is MNHNS and CDR2 is SASEGT. This CDR3 spans 16 amino acids. V dropped 1 base and J dropped 10 bases, with 17 bases sitting between them. DNA of the CDR3: TGTGCCAGCAGTGAAGTAGGCGGGGTTGGCACCTCACCCCTCCACTTT. Its protein product is CASSEVGGVGTSPLHF.

This chain joins TRBV7-2 and TRBJ1-2; tentatively, D is TRBD1 (5 bases). V lost 5 bases, J lost 5 bases, and 12 bases lay in between. Germline CDR1 and CDR2: SGHTA and FQGNSA. CDR3 length: 13 residues. CDR3 in amino acids: CASSLEQGYGYTF. The DNA for the CDR3 is TGTGCCAGCAGCCTCGAGCAGGGTTATGGCTACACCTTC.

This clonotype was observed at least ten times. The gene calls are TRBV5-1 and TRBJ2-3, with D perhaps TRBD2 (7 bases). The V gene lost 3 bases and the J gene lost 4 bases, with 21 bases spanning the gap. Germline V gene lookup returns CDR1 SGHRS and CDR2 YFSETQ. This CDR3 is 17 amino acids long. DNA for the CDR3: TGCGCCAGCAGCTCTGGATCTGGGGGAGGGGGAGCAGATACGCAGTATTTT. Translating gives CASSSGSGGGGADTQYF.

The chain recombines TRBV2 with TRBJ2-7; D tentatively fits TRBD1 or TRBD2 (5 bases each). Trimming took 1 base from V and 0 from J, leaving 10 bases between them. The CDR3 extends over 15 amino acids. Per the germline V gene, CDR1 is SNHLY and CDR2 is FYNNEI. CDR3 bases: TGTGCCAGCAGTGAAGACGGGGCCCCCTCCTACGAGCAGTACTTC. It encodes CASSEDGAPSYEQYF.

The chain carries TRBV15 and TRBJ2-1, with D possibly matching TRBD1 (6 bases). The CDR3 consists of 15 residues. CDR1 LNHNV and CDR2 YYDKDF come from the germline V gene (reference sequence). The ends were cut back, 1 base at V and 5 bases at J, with 12 bases in the middle. As DNA, the CDR3 is TGTGCCACCAGCAGAGTATCAGGGGCCGACAATGAGCAGTTCTTC. Encoded protein: CATSRVSGADNEQFF.

This chain uses TRBV4-1 with TRBJ2-7; D possibly uses TRBD1 or TRBD2 (5 bases each). The germline CDR1 and CDR2 sequences are MGHRA and YSYEKL. V was clipped by 1 base and J by 7 bases, with 14 bases between them. The CDR3 contains 14 residues. This CDR3 reads CASSQAGTHLEQYF. As DNA, the CDR3 is TGCGCCAGCAGCCAAGCCGGGACGCACCTTGAGCAGTACTTC.

The CDR3 bases are TGTGCCAGCAGCGTAGGGACGAATTCACCCCTCCACTTT. It codes for CASSVGTNSPLHF. The chain links TRBV9 to TRBJ1-6; D is undetermined. CDR1 is SGDLS and CDR2 is YYNGEE in the germline V gene. Trimming cost V 0 bases and J 7 bases, with 5 bases left between them. CDR3 length: 13 residues.

A remark on this clonotype: This sequence may be a read error, since a much larger clone differs from it by one base. The DNA for the CDR3 is TGTGCCAGCAGCCCCGACGGTGGGGCTCCTTATACGCAGTATTTT. Its protein is CASSPDGGAPYTQYF. The rearrangement uses TRBV11-2 and TRBJ2-3; a possible D gene is TRBD1 (5 bases). The V and J ends lost 5 bases and 7 bases respectively, with 19 bases between them. Germline CDR1 reads SGHAT; CDR2 reads FQNNGV. The CDR3 covers 15 residues.

The V gene is TRBV29-1, the J gene TRBJ1-2, with D unresolved. V was cut by 0 bases and J by 0 bases, with 14 bases left in between. CDR1 is SQVTM, CDR2 ANQGSEA, per germline. This CDR3 has 16 residues. Written as DNA, the CDR3 is TGCAGCGTTGAAGATCGGGGATCTACAGCTAACTATGGCTACACCTTC. Amino acids: CSVEDRGSTANYGYTF.